Listed below are T cell receptor beta chains from one sample, sequenced in a study of blood T cell repertoires in COVID-19. The assay was immunoSEQ multiplex PCR, and TCRdb's table has in-frame clones only and misses some. Of some 150,000 clones listed, 88% are singletons. The sequenced sample consisted of PBMCs or T cells enriched from blood (not recorded which). These receptors were obtained from a woman under 40 with acute COVID-19. The conserved cysteine and the conserved F or W are not part of the CDR3 here.

j_gene: TRBJ2-7; v_gene: TRBV28; CDR3aa: ASTTPVSYEQY
j_gene: TRBJ2-3; v_gene: TRBV7-3; CDR3aa: ASSLVAGGPDTQY
j_gene: TRBJ2-2; v_gene: TRBV7-9; CDR3aa: ASSAGTSGNTGELF
j_gene: TRBJ1-1; v_gene: TRBV28; CDR3aa: ASSYGRGSGNEAF
j_gene: TRBJ2-7; v_gene: TRBV14; CDR3aa: ASRQGGEYGGAYEQY
j_gene: TRBJ2-1; v_gene: TRBV4-2; CDR3aa: ASSQVLADSNEQF
j_gene: TRBJ1-1; v_gene: TRBV28; CDR3aa: ASSPRIGTGDEAF
j_gene: TRBJ2-1; v_gene: TRBV11-2; CDR3aa: ASSPLTASSYNEQF
j_gene: TRBJ2-5; v_gene: TRBV9; CDR3aa: ASSVGGVETQY
j_gene: TRBJ1-2; v_gene: TRBV27; CDR3aa: ASGLPGEGVSQYGYT
j_gene: TRBJ1-1; v_gene: TRBV6-5; CDR3aa: ASNGQGNTEAF
j_gene: TRBJ2-1; v_gene: TRBV6-4; CDR3aa: ASSESGGNNEQF
j_gene: TRBJ2-2; v_gene: TRBV19; CDR3aa: ASSIDLERVASGELF
j_gene: TRBJ2-7; v_gene: TRBV7-9; CDR3aa: ASSLTLAAYEQY